The rows below give T cell receptor beta chains drawn from one sample of a study of cytomegalovirus exposure and HLA in healthy donors. Only in-frame clones appear in the TCRdb table, and some are missing; sequencing was by immunoSEQ multiplex PCR. This table has about 200,000 clones, 70% appearing once. What was sequenced was PBMCs. The source is a man aged 35 to 55 in good health and CMV-seropositive. CDR3s include the opening cysteine and the closing phenylalanine or tryptophan. Fields, in order: J gene, clone size, D gene, V gene, CDR3 length, CDR3 DNA, CDR3 protein. A D gene is named only where the DNA matches it firmly. Size values are once, few and many counts, or a class for expanded clones, and some rows have none.

J: TRBJ1-1
size: -
D: -
V: TRBV6-1
length: 13
DNA: TGTGCCAGCAGTGAGTTGAGTGTAACTGAAGCTTTCTTT
CDR3: CASSELSVTEAFF

J: TRBJ1-1
size: -
D: -
V: TRBV5-1
length: 13
DNA: TGCGCCAGCAGCTTAGACAGTAGAACTGAAGCTTTCTTT
CDR3: CASSLDSRTEAFF

J: TRBJ2-3
size: -
D: -
V: TRBV13
length: 13
DNA: TGTGCCAGCAGCCCCCTAGGCACAGATACGCAGTATTTT
CDR3: CASSPLGTDTQYF

J: TRBJ1-1
size: -
D: -
V: TRBV7-2
length: 14
DNA: TGTGCCAGCACCTTAAATCGGGACACAGGGTCGGCTTTCTTT
CDR3: CASTLNRDTGSAFF

J: TRBJ2-7
size: -
D: -
V: TRBV5-1
length: 15
DNA: TGCGCCAGCAGCCCGACCCTGACAGGATCCTACGAGCAGTACTTC
CDR3: CASSPTLTGSYEQYF

J: TRBJ2-1
size: few
D: -
V: TRBV6-5
length: 13
DNA: TGTGCCAGCAGTTACTCTTCGGGGAATGAGCAGTTCTTC
CDR3: CASSYSSGNEQFF

J: TRBJ1-1
size: few
D: -
V: TRBV2
length: 13
DNA: TGTGCCAGCACCGCAGACACATACACTGAAGCTTTCTTT
CDR3: CASTADTYTEAFF

J: TRBJ1-2
size: -
D: -
V: TRBV6-4
length: 12
DNA: TGTGCCAGCGGGGAGGGGTTCTATGGCTACACCTTC
CDR3: CASGEGFYGYTF

J: TRBJ1-1
size: -
D: TRBD1
V: TRBV9
length: 15
DNA: TGTGCCAGCAGCGTAGGGGACAGGCTGAACACTGAAGCTTTCTTT
CDR3: CASSVGDRLNTEAFF

J: TRBJ1-6
size: -
D: -
V: TRBV7-2
length: 15
DNA: TGTGCCAGCAGCTCGCTACGGCTATTAGATGGAGTCCTCCACTTT
CDR3: CASSSLRLLDGVLHF

J: TRBJ2-7
size: -
D: -
V: TRBV28
length: 13
DNA: TGTGCCAGCGAGGACACCAGCTCCTACGAGCAGTACTTC
CDR3: CASEDTSSYEQYF

J: TRBJ2-7
size: -
D: TRBD1
V: TRBV6-5
length: 14
DNA: TGTGCCAGCAGTTCCGGGACAGGGTTCTACGAGCAGTACTTC
CDR3: CASSSGTGFYEQYF

J: TRBJ1-6
size: -
D: -
V: TRBV5-3
length: 16
DNA: TGTGCCAGAAGCCGAAGCAAACAGGGATATAATTCACCCCTCCACTTT
CDR3: CARSRSKQGYNSPLHF

J: TRBJ1-1
size: -
D: -
V: TRBV4-1
length: 13
DNA: TGCGCCAGCAGCCAAGACCGAGGGACTGAAGCTTTCTTT
CDR3: CASSQDRGTEAFF

J: TRBJ2-5
size: -
D: TRBD1
V: TRBV27
length: 13
DNA: TGTGCCAGCAGTTTCCGGGACAGCCAGACCCAGTACTTC
CDR3: CASSFRDSQTQYF

J: TRBJ1-3
size: -
D: -
V: TRBV27
length: 11
DNA: TGTGCCAGCAAGAGTGGAAACACCATATATTTT
CDR3: CASKSGNTIYF

J: TRBJ2-5
size: -
D: TRBD2
V: TRBV15
length: 13
DNA: TGTGCCACCAGCGGAGGGACTAAAGAGACCCAGTACTTC
CDR3: CATSGGTKETQYF

J: TRBJ1-4
size: -
D: -
V: TRBV5-1
length: 14
DNA: TGCGCCAGCAGCTTGGGGGCGACTAATGAAAAACTGTTTTTT
CDR3: CASSLGATNEKLFF

J: TRBJ2-2
size: -
D: TRBD2
V: TRBV5-1
length: 15
DNA: TGCGCCAGCAGCACCTGGGAGGGGACCACCGGGGAGCTGTTTTTT
CDR3: CASSTWEGTTGELFF

J: TRBJ1-4
size: once
D: -
V: TRBV18
length: 16
DNA: TGTGCCAGCTCACTCGACAGCCATGCAACTAATGAAAAACTGTTTTTT
CDR3: CASSLDSHATNEKLFF

J: TRBJ2-1
size: few
D: -
V: TRBV9
length: 15
DNA: TGTGCCAGCATTAGAGCCAAGGACAGAGACAATGAGCAGTTCTTC
CDR3: CASIRAKDRDNEQFF

J: TRBJ2-7
size: -
D: TRBD2
V: TRBV6-5
length: 15
DNA: TGTGCCAGCAGTTACAATGGAGGGAGGGCCTACGAGCAGTACTTC
CDR3: CASSYNGGRAYEQYF

J: TRBJ2-3
size: -
D: -
V: TRBV5-1
length: 14
DNA: TGCGCCAGCAGCCCCACTACGGGCACAGATACGCAGTATTTT
CDR3: CASSPTTGTDTQYF

J: TRBJ2-7
size: -
D: -
V: TRBV11-3
length: 13
DNA: TGTGCCAGCAGCTCAGGGGGGAACTACGAGCAGTACTTC
CDR3: CASSSGGNYEQYF

J: TRBJ2-6
size: -
D: TRBD1
V: TRBV6-6
length: 16
DNA: TGTGCCAGCAGGACAGGGGATGGTTCTGGGGCCAACGTCCTGACTTTC
CDR3: CASRTGDGSGANVLTF

J: TRBJ1-1
size: -
D: -
V: TRBV29-1
length: 13
DNA: TGCAGCGTTGCTCCAGGATTGAACACTGAAGCTTTCTTT
CDR3: CSVAPGLNTEAFF

J: TRBJ2-7
size: few
D: TRBD1
V: TRBV27
length: 13
DNA: TGTGCCAGCAGCCCGGGACAGGCCTACGAGCAGTACTTC
CDR3: CASSPGQAYEQYF

J: TRBJ1-2
size: -
D: TRBD1
V: TRBV6-5
length: 15
DNA: TGTGCCAGCAGTTACCGAAGGGGGCGAGGCTATGGCTACACCTTC
CDR3: CASSYRRGRGYGYTF

J: TRBJ2-5
size: -
D: TRBD2
V: TRBV18
length: 14
DNA: TGTGCCAGCTCACTCACTAGCGGGGGAGAGACCCAGTACTTC
CDR3: CASSLTSGGETQYF

J: TRBJ2-2
size: once
D: TRBD1
V: TRBV5-4
length: 17
DNA: TGTGCCAGTAACCTACATAAACAGGGGCGAAACACCGGGGAGCTGTTTTTT
CDR3: CASNLHKQGRNTGELFF

J: TRBJ2-3
size: -
D: -
V: TRBV29-1
length: 13
DNA: TGCAGCGTTGGCGGAAGAGGGACAGATACGCAGTATTTT
CDR3: CSVGGRGTDTQYF

J: TRBJ1-1
size: -
D: TRBD1
V: TRBV19
length: 13
DNA: TGTGCCAGTAGTACGACAGGGGGCACTGAAGCTTTCTTT
CDR3: CASSTTGGTEAFF

J: TRBJ1-1
size: -
D: -
V: TRBV21-1
length: 18
DNA: TGTGCCAGCAGCAATCCCCCGGGGCCGGGACAGGGACAAGTGAAAGCTTTCTTT
CDR3: CASSNPPGPGQGQVKAFF

J: TRBJ1-4
size: once
D: TRBD1
V: TRBV5-1
length: 16
DNA: TGCGCCAGCAGCTCGGGACAGGGGTTCTATAATGAAGAACTGTTTTTT
CDR3: CASSSGQGFYNEELFF

J: TRBJ2-7
size: -
D: -
V: TRBV6-1
length: 12
DNA: TGTGCCAGCAGTGAAAGGGGCCAGGGAAAGTACTTC
CDR3: CASSERGQGKYF

J: TRBJ1-5
size: -
D: -
V: TRBV4-1
length: 13
DNA: TGCGCCAGCAGCCAAGATCTCGCCAGGCCCCAGCATTTT
CDR3: CASSQDLARPQHF

J: TRBJ2-1
size: -
D: TRBD2
V: TRBV7-9
length: 17
DNA: TGTGCCAGCAGCTCGGCCGTAAGCGGGGGGGCCGTGAATGAGCAGTTCTTC
CDR3: CASSSAVSGGAVNEQFF

J: TRBJ1-2
size: -
D: TRBD1
V: TRBV6-1
length: 18
DNA: TGTGCCAGCAGTGAAGGGGGACAGCTTATAACTTTCTTATATGGCTACACCTTC
CDR3: CASSEGGQLITFLYGYTF

J: TRBJ2-7
size: -
D: -
V: TRBV5-1
length: 14
DNA: TGCGCCAGCAGCTTGGCAGGGGTCTCCTACGAGCAGTACTTC
CDR3: CASSLAGVSYEQYF

J: TRBJ2-1
size: -
D: TRBD1
V: TRBV19
length: 15
DNA: TGTGCCAGTAGTCCGAGATGGACAGGGTTGAATGAGCAGTTCTTC
CDR3: CASSPRWTGLNEQFF

J: TRBJ1-1
size: -
D: TRBD1
V: TRBV5-1
length: 16
DNA: TGCGCCAGCAGCTCCGTATCCGGGACAGCCAACACTGAAGCTTTCTTT
CDR3: CASSSVSGTANTEAFF

J: TRBJ1-6
size: few
D: -
V: TRBV20-1
length: 11
DNA: TGCAGTGCTAGAGACGACAGACCCCTCCACTTT
CDR3: CSARDDRPLHF

J: TRBJ2-3
size: -
D: TRBD2
V: TRBV5-1
length: 15
DNA: TGCGCCAGCAACTCAGTGGGGGGGATCACAGATACGCAGTATTTT
CDR3: CASNSVGGITDTQYF

J: TRBJ1-2
size: few
D: -
V: TRBV6-5
length: 14
DNA: TGTGCCAGCAGTTACAGCCAGGGCCGCTATGGCTACACCTTC
CDR3: CASSYSQGRYGYTF

J: TRBJ2-5
size: -
D: -
V: TRBV7-2
length: 12
DNA: TGTGCCAGCAGCTTCTGGGCTGAGACCCAGTACTTC
CDR3: CASSFWAETQYF

J: TRBJ2-3
size: -
D: TRBD1
V: TRBV5-1
length: 15
DNA: TGCGCCAGCAGCCAGGGACAGGGGGCTTTAGATACGCAGTATTTT
CDR3: CASSQGQGALDTQYF